The rows below give T cell receptor beta chains drawn from one sample of a study of shared clonotypes between healthy human individuals. Method: immunoSEQ multiplex PCR; TCRdb's copy keeps in-frame clones and lacks some. Of 2 million to 2.5 million clones listed, 90% to 95% are singletons. Sequenced input: naive CD4+ T cells sorted from blood. Every receptor here comes from a young man in good health. CDR3s include the opening cysteine and the closing phenylalanine or tryptophan. D genes are given only for firm matches. Rows give clone size only sometimes, using once, few, many, or a class for an expanded clone.

v_call: TRBV30; j_call: TRBJ2-5; cdr3_length: 16; clone_size: .; d_call: .; cdr3_aa: CAWSSYRPTPKETQYF; cdr3_nt: TGTGCCTGGAGTTCCTACAGACCAACACCCAAAGAGACCCAGTACTTC
v_call: TRBV5-5; j_call: TRBJ1-6; cdr3_length: 14; clone_size: .; d_call: .; cdr3_aa: CASSLEGLGSPLHF; cdr3_nt: TGTGCCAGCAGCTTGGAGGGGCTGGGGTCACCCCTCCACTTT
v_call: TRBV28; j_call: TRBJ2-3; cdr3_length: 18; clone_size: .; d_call: TRBD1; cdr3_aa: CASSLLPGQGGGTDTQYF; cdr3_nt: TGTGCCAGCAGTTTACTGCCGGGACAGGGTGGGGGCACAGATACGCAGTATTTT
v_call: TRBV6-5; j_call: TRBJ1-5; cdr3_length: 14; clone_size: .; d_call: .; cdr3_aa: CASSTSRSNQPQHF; cdr3_nt: TGTGCCAGCAGTACATCCCGTAGCAATCAGCCCCAGCATTTT
v_call: TRBV27; j_call: TRBJ1-2; cdr3_length: 13; clone_size: .; d_call: TRBD1; cdr3_aa: CASTGTGYYGYTF; cdr3_nt: TGTGCCAGCACCGGGACAGGCTACTATGGCTACACCTTC
v_call: TRBV10-2; j_call: TRBJ2-1; cdr3_length: 13; clone_size: .; d_call: TRBD1; cdr3_aa: CASRGDSYNEQFF; cdr3_nt: TGCGCCAGCAGAGGGGACAGTTACAATGAGCAGTTCTTC
v_call: TRBV7-6; j_call: TRBJ2-7; cdr3_length: 14; clone_size: .; d_call: TRBD1; cdr3_aa: CASSLGTGPYEQYF; cdr3_nt: TGTGCCAGCAGCTTGGGGACAGGGCCCTACGAGCAGTACTTC
v_call: TRBV18; j_call: TRBJ2-5; cdr3_length: 13; clone_size: .; d_call: TRBD1; cdr3_aa: CASSWDSQETQYF; cdr3_nt: TGTGCCAGCTCCTGGGACAGCCAAGAGACCCAGTACTTC
v_call: TRBV6-6; j_call: TRBJ2-2; cdr3_length: 15; clone_size: .; d_call: .; cdr3_aa: CASSYTDRNTGELFF; cdr3_nt: TGTGCCAGCAGTTACACGGACAGGAACACCGGGGAGCTGTTTTTT
v_call: TRBV4-3; j_call: TRBJ2-1; cdr3_length: 20; clone_size: .; d_call: TRBD2; cdr3_aa: CASSPYKTPGTSMYGNEQFF; cdr3_nt: TGCGCCAGCAGCCCATACAAGACGCCCGGGACTAGTATGTATGGCAATGAGCAGTTCTTC
v_call: TRBV5-1; j_call: TRBJ2-7; cdr3_length: 15; clone_size: .; d_call: TRBD1; cdr3_aa: CASSLEQGVSYEQYF; cdr3_nt: TGCGCCAGCAGCTTGGAACAGGGGGTCTCCTACGAGCAGTACTTC
v_call: TRBV4-1; j_call: TRBJ1-1; cdr3_length: 12; clone_size: .; d_call: .; cdr3_aa: CASSQDVGQAFF; cdr3_nt: TGCGCCAGCAGCCAAGATGTGGGGCAAGCTTTCTTT
v_call: TRBV25-1; j_call: TRBJ2-1; cdr3_length: 13; clone_size: .; d_call: .; cdr3_aa: CASKEDLNNEQFF; cdr3_nt: TGTGCCAGCAAAGAGGACTTGAACAATGAGCAGTTCTTC
v_call: TRBV30; j_call: TRBJ1-3; cdr3_length: 14; clone_size: .; d_call: .; cdr3_aa: CAWSPQTTGNTIYF; cdr3_nt: TGTGCCTGGAGTCCCCAAACCACTGGAAACACCATATATTTT
v_call: TRBV10-1; j_call: TRBJ1-1; cdr3_length: 13; clone_size: .; d_call: .; cdr3_aa: CASSERGSAEAFF; cdr3_nt: TGCGCCAGCAGTGAAAGGGGTAGCGCTGAAGCTTTCTTT
v_call: TRBV6-1; j_call: TRBJ1-1; cdr3_length: 14; clone_size: .; d_call: .; cdr3_aa: CASSEAGSGTEAFF; cdr3_nt: TGTGCCAGCAGTGAAGCCGGGAGCGGGACTGAAGCTTTCTTT
v_call: TRBV10-1; j_call: TRBJ2-1; cdr3_length: 13; clone_size: .; d_call: .; cdr3_aa: CASSERWDNEQFF; cdr3_nt: TGCGCCAGCAGTGAGAGGTGGGACAATGAGCAGTTCTTC
v_call: TRBV9; j_call: TRBJ2-2; cdr3_length: 13; clone_size: .; d_call: .; cdr3_aa: CASRGTVTGELFF; cdr3_nt: TGTGCCAGTAGAGGGACCGTCACCGGGGAGCTGTTTTTT
v_call: TRBV7-9; j_call: TRBJ1-1; cdr3_length: 16; clone_size: .; d_call: .; cdr3_aa: CASSSKGGRRNTEAFF; cdr3_nt: TGTGCCAGCAGCTCGAAAGGGGGGAGAAGGAACACTGAAGCTTTCTTT
v_call: TRBV10-3; j_call: TRBJ2-3; cdr3_length: 16; clone_size: .; d_call: TRBD2; cdr3_aa: CAISERLAISTDTQYF; cdr3_nt: TGTGCCATCAGTGAGAGACTAGCGATAAGTACAGATACGCAGTATTTT
v_call: TRBV5-1; j_call: TRBJ2-7; cdr3_length: 15; clone_size: once; d_call: .; cdr3_aa: CASSLWADISYEQYF; cdr3_nt: TGCGCCAGCAGCTTGTGGGCAGATATCTCCTACGAGCAGTACTTC
v_call: TRBV18; j_call: TRBJ1-6; cdr3_length: 13; clone_size: .; d_call: .; cdr3_aa: CASSPELTSPLHF; cdr3_nt: TGTGCCAGCTCACCAGAATTGACTTCACCCCTCCACTTT
v_call: TRBV18; j_call: TRBJ2-5; cdr3_length: 14; clone_size: .; d_call: .; cdr3_aa: CASSPLMFRETQYF; cdr3_nt: TGTGCCAGCTCACCACTGATGTTCCGAGAGACCCAGTACTTC
v_call: TRBV19; j_call: TRBJ2-7; cdr3_length: 18; clone_size: .; d_call: TRBD1; cdr3_aa: CASSIDSRQGRTSYEQYF; cdr3_nt: TGTGCCAGTAGTATAGATTCCCGACAGGGCCGAACCTCCTACGAGCAGTACTTC
v_call: TRBV19; j_call: TRBJ1-1; cdr3_length: 13; clone_size: .; d_call: TRBD1; cdr3_aa: CASSKQGSTEAFF; cdr3_nt: TGTGCCAGCAGTAAACAGGGGAGCACTGAAGCTTTCTTT
v_call: TRBV6-5; j_call: TRBJ2-1; cdr3_length: 13; clone_size: .; d_call: .; cdr3_aa: CASSYAWGNEQFF; cdr3_nt: TGTGCCAGCAGTTACGCCTGGGGGAATGAGCAGTTCTTC
v_call: TRBV5-1; j_call: TRBJ2-3; cdr3_length: 15; clone_size: once; d_call: .; cdr3_aa: CASSLVTSSTDTQYF; cdr3_nt: TGCGCCAGCAGCTTGGTGACCTCTAGCACAGATACGCAGTATTTT